This entry is about one T cell receptor (beta chain). Its antigen is not identified. This sample was taken from a study of somatic mutations in cytotoxic T cells in rheumatoid arthritis. Trimming left V 4 bases short and J 3 bases short, with 17 bases between. CDR3 length equals 15 residues. Germline V gene data show CDR1 as SGHRS and CDR2 as YFSETQ. The method was immunoSEQ multiplex PCR; TCRdb's version includes in-frame clones alone and lacks a portion of them. This sample has approximately 17,000 clones; around three quarters occur once, and the top ten carry around 4.8%. Whole-study results and caveats: Over 20% of CD8+ cells belonged to the largest CD8+ clone in about an eighth of the roughly 60 patients.

The chain links TRBV5-1 to TRBJ2-7, with D perhaps TRBD2 (6 bases). The sequence derives from an adult with rheumatoid arthritis. Sequenced: CD8+ T cells sorted from blood. CDR3 amino acids: CASSTSGTSVYEQYF. The CDR3 nucleotides read TGCGCCAGCAGCACTTCAGGGACTTCTGTCTACGAGCAGTACTTC.